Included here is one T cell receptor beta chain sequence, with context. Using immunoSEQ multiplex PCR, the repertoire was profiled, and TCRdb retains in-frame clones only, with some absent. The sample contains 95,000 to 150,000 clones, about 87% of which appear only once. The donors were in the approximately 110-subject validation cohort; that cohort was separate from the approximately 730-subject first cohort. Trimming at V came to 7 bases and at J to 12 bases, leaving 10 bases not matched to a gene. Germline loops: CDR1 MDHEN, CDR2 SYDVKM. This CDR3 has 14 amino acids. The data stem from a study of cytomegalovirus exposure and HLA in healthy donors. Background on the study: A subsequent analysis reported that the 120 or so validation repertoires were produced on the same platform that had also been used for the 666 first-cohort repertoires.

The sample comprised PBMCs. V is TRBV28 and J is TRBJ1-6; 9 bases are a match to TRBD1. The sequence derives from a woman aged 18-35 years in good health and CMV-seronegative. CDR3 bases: TGTGCCAGCACCATCCGGACAGGGGTTGGACCCCTCCACTTT. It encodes CASTIRTGVGPLHF.